Listed below are T cell receptor beta chains from one sample, sequenced in a study of blood T cell repertoires in COVID-19. Method: immunoSEQ multiplex PCR; TCRdb's copy keeps in-frame clones and lacks some. The sample records roughly 73,000 clones, about 85% being singletons. Sequenced: peripheral blood. These receptors were collected from a man in his 70s with active COVID-19. Each CDR3 is given with its conserved first and last residue. D genes are given only for firm matches. Clone size is not always given. Where it is, it says once, few, many or a class for expanded clones.

CDR3 DNA: TGTGCCTGGGGTGTAGGCCCCGGGGAGCAGTACTTC
CDR3 protein: CAWGVGPGEQYF
D gene: -
J gene: TRBJ2-7
V gene: TRBV30
clone size: -

CDR3 DNA: TGTGCCAGCAGCTGGACAGGGGGCAATCAGCCCCAGCATTTT
CDR3 protein: CASSWTGGNQPQHF
D gene: TRBD1
J gene: TRBJ1-5
V gene: TRBV6-2/TRBV6-3
clone size: -

CDR3 DNA: TGCGCCAGCAGTCGGGCGGGGACAGGCTATAGCAATCAGCCCCAGCATTTT
CDR3 protein: CASSRAGTGYSNQPQHF
D gene: TRBD1
J gene: TRBJ1-5
V gene: TRBV23-1
clone size: -

CDR3 DNA: TGTGCCAGTAGTACCCCGGGGGCGGGAGTGGAGCAGTTCTTC
CDR3 protein: CASSTPGAGVEQFF
D gene: -
J gene: TRBJ2-1
V gene: TRBV19
clone size: -

CDR3 DNA: TGTGCCAGCAGCTTACGGGCAGGGGGCGTCGCTGGGGCCAACGTCCTGACTTTC
CDR3 protein: CASSLRAGGVAGANVLTF
D gene: TRBD1
J gene: TRBJ2-6
V gene: TRBV7-9
clone size: -

CDR3 DNA: TGTGCCAGCACCCAACCGGGACAGGGGTTTTCCGATCAGCCCCAGCATTTT
CDR3 protein: CASTQPGQGFSDQPQHF
D gene: TRBD1
J gene: TRBJ1-5
V gene: TRBV28
clone size: once

CDR3 DNA: TGTGCCAGCAGTGAAGTCGGGAATGAGCAGTTCTTC
CDR3 protein: CASSEVGNEQFF
D gene: -
J gene: TRBJ2-1
V gene: TRBV2
clone size: -

CDR3 DNA: TGTGCCTGGAGTGTCGGGAGCCCTGGCTACACCTTC
CDR3 protein: CAWSVGSPGYTF
D gene: -
J gene: TRBJ1-2
V gene: TRBV30
clone size: -

CDR3 DNA: TGTGCCAGCAGTCCAAGACCGCCGACTAGCGGGAAGTTTCGAGAGACCCAGTACTTC
CDR3 protein: CASSPRPPTSGKFRETQYF
D gene: TRBD2
J gene: TRBJ2-5
V gene: TRBV28
clone size: -

CDR3 DNA: TGTGCCAGCAGTTACTCCCGGACCCCGGGGGGAGATACGCAGTATTTT
CDR3 protein: CASSYSRTPGGDTQYF
D gene: TRBD2
J gene: TRBJ2-3
V gene: TRBV6-5
clone size: -

CDR3 DNA: TGTGCCACGGGGACTAGCTACACAGATACGCAGTATTTT
CDR3 protein: CATGTSYTDTQYF
D gene: TRBD2
J gene: TRBJ2-3
V gene: TRBV7-2
clone size: -

CDR3 DNA: TGTGCCAGCAGTTACAGACAGGGTGTGACTGAAGCTTTCTTT
CDR3 protein: CASSYRQGVTEAFF
D gene: TRBD1
J gene: TRBJ1-1
V gene: TRBV6-6
clone size: few

CDR3 DNA: TGTGCCTGGAGTGGCCGGGACAGCGCTCCGTGGTACTTC
CDR3 protein: CAWSGRDSAPWYF
D gene: TRBD1
J gene: TRBJ2-7
V gene: TRBV30
clone size: -

CDR3 DNA: TGCGCCAGCAGCTTGGGGACTAGCGGGAGCGAGCAGTACTTC
CDR3 protein: CASSLGTSGSEQYF
D gene: TRBD2
J gene: TRBJ2-7
V gene: TRBV5-1
clone size: -

CDR3 DNA: TGTGCCAGCAGACCACTAGCGGGGGCGGGGGATGAGCAGTTCTTC
CDR3 protein: CASRPLAGAGDEQFF
D gene: TRBD2
J gene: TRBJ2-1
V gene: TRBV6-4
clone size: -

CDR3 DNA: TGTGCCAGCAGTGAAGCGGGGCAAAACATTCAGTACTTC
CDR3 protein: CASSEAGQNIQYF
D gene: -
J gene: TRBJ2-4
V gene: TRBV6-1
clone size: -